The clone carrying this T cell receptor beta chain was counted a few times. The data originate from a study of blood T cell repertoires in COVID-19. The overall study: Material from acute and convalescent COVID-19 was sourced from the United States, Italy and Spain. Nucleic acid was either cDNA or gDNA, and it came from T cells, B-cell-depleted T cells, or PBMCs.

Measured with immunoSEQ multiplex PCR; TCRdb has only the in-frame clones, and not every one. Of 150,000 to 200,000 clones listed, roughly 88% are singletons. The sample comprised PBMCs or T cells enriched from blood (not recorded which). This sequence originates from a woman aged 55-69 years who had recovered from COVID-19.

In DNA, the CDR3 is TGTGCCAGCAGCGACCCTCGGACAGGTTCCTATGGCTACACCTTC. Residues: CASSDPRTGSYGYTF. The chain joins TRBV5-4 to TRBJ1-2; 7 bases line up with TRBD1. From germline, CDR1 is SGHNT and CDR2 YYREEE (reference sequence). The ends lost 4 bases at V and 4 bases at J; junction bases unmatched: 10. The CDR3 sequence is 15 residues long.